Given below is one T cell receptor (beta chain) in context. The antigen remains undetermined. The CDR3 goes on 3 residues after the read ends, and that part is filled in from the germline J gene. The CDR3 runs 12 residues. The germline V gene encodes CDR1 DFQATT and CDR2 SNEGSKA (reference sequence). V lost 3 bases and J 2 bases, leaving 8 bases between the germline ends. MY09/MY11 PCR detected cervical HPV DNA; dot-blot assigned genotypes. Average input was around 1,100 ng genomic DNA for immunoSEQ TCR beta CDR3 amplification. Measured with immunoSEQ multiplex PCR; TCRdb has only the in-frame clones, and not every one. This repertoire includes almost 20,000 clones. The data were obtained in a study of T cells in women clearing cervical HPV infection. Study observations and caveats: CIN3+ cases had significantly higher TCR repertoire richness than controls, but evenness did not differ.

The V gene is TRBV20-1, the J gene TRBJ2-7; no clear D gene. Sequencing was done on a sample of blood buffy coat. The TCR comes from a woman between 18 and 70 years old with a cervical HPV16 infection that either progressed to CIN3+ or cleared (not recorded which). CDR3 region: CSASAATYEQYF. Incomplete CDR3 DNA: TGCAGTGCTAGTGCAGCGACCTACGAG.